These 12 T cell receptor beta chains were sequenced from one sample in a study of T cell repertoires in cytomegalovirus infection. For these receptors, no antigen is known. Via MiXCR, TCRdb re-called the reads, giving one row per CDR3 protein. The repertoire includes fewer than 1,000,000 distinct CDR3 sequences, roughly 30% of them detected once, and about 14% sits in the top ten. This sample comprised cultured CD8+ T cells from PBMCs, obtained from culture after CMV antigen stimulation. These receptors were taken from a human donor in good health (CMV status not recorded). Some clones in this sample may be carry-over from other donors' samples.

The V and J genes are TRBV9 and TRBJ1-1; 7 bases line up with TRBD1. The ends lost 0 bases at V and 1 base at J; junction bases unmatched: 6. The CDR3 totals 16 residues. The germline V gene encodes CDR1 SGDLS and CDR2 YYNGEE. The chain's CDR3 is CASSVATQGGNTEAFF. The CDR3 DNA reads as TGTGCCAGCAGCGTAGCTACTCAGGGGGGGAACACTGAAGCTTTCTTT.

This clonotype was found many times. This chain links TRBV7-2 with TRBJ1-2, with 9 bases matching TRBD1. With V trimmed by 5 bases and J by 3 bases, 13 bases remained unmatched. The CDR3 is made up of 17 amino acids. Germline V gives CDR1 SGHTA, CDR2 FQGNSA. The CDR3 DNA is TGTGCCAGCAGCCCCGTCCCGGGACAGGGATCGGACTATGGCTACACCTTC. It encodes CASSPVPGQGSDYGYTF.

The V call is TRBV20-1, the J call TRBJ2-1, with D unresolved. The CDR3 has 14 amino acids. Trimming took 1 base from V and 0 from J, leaving 7 bases between them. The germline CDR1 and CDR2 sequences are DFQATT and SNEGSKA (reference sequence). The CDR3 sequence: CSARGDNSYNEQFF. In DNA form, the CDR3 reads TGCAGTGCTAGAGGTGACAACTCCTACAATGAGCAGTTCTTC.

The chain is built from TRBV27 and TRBJ2-3; D is perhaps TRBD1 or TRBD2 (6 bases each). The CDR3 is 18 amino acids. Germline V gene sequence: CDR1 MNHEY, CDR2 SMNVEV (reference sequence). V lost 1 base, J lost 0 bases, and 17 bases lay in between. The CDR3 nucleotides are TGTGCCAGCAGTTTATATTTCGGGGGCGCATCAAGCACAGATACGCAGTATTTT. Amino acid sequence: CASSLYFGGASSTDTQYF.

This clonotype came up a few times. This rearrangement joins TRBV6-5 to TRBJ2-7; maybe TRBD2 (6 bases). The CDR3 spans 13 residues. The germline V and J ends were trimmed by 6 bases and 5 bases, with 14 bases remaining between them. Germline V gene lookup returns CDR1 MNHEY and CDR2 SVGAGI. CDR3 DNA sequence: TGTGCCAGCAGCCGGGCGGGGCAGGACGAGCAGTACGTC. Translating it yields CASSRAGQDEQYV.

This clonotype turned up a few times. This chain joins TRBV5-4 and TRBJ2-7; the D is unclear. Trimming cost V 3 bases and J 1 base, with 8 bases left between them. The CDR3 covers 13 residues. The germline V gene encodes CDR1 SGHNT and CDR2 YYREEE (reference sequence). The CDR3 sequence is CASSSWSSYEQYF. As DNA, the CDR3 is TGTGCCAGCAGCTCATGGTCATCCTACGAGCAGTACTTC. Full variable domain (remainder filled in from reference TRBV5-4 and TRBJ2-7): ETGVTQSPTHLIKTRGQQVTLRCSSQSGHNTVSWYQQALGQGPQFIFQYYREEENGRGNFPPRFSGLQFPNYSSELNVNALELDDSALYLCASSSWSSYEQYFGPGTRLTVT.

The chain combines TRBV4-1 with TRBJ2-1, with D tentatively TRBD2 (5 bases). Trimming pared 1 base from V and 8 bases from J, leaving 18 bases between. This CDR3 has 16 residues. CDR1 is MGHRA and CDR2 is YSYEKL in the germline V gene. CDR3 amino acids: CASSQGASNSRYEQFF. CDR3 in DNA: TGCGCCAGCAGCCAAGGGGCTAGCAATTCGCGGTATGAGCAGTTCTTC.

The chain has TRBV27 and TRBJ2-4; 10 bases agree with TRBD1. CDR3 length: 21 amino acids. Germline CDR1 reads MNHEY; CDR2 reads SMNVEV (reference sequence). The trim removed 4 bases at V and 2 bases at J, leaving 20 bases unmatched. The CDR3 DNA is TGTGCCAGCAGTTCCCCGGGACAGGGGATGGCGGGGGGTACCTCCAAAAACATTCAGTACTTC. Amino acids: CASSSPGQGMAGGTSKNIQYF.

This clonotype was counted a few times. The chain combines TRBV7-9 with TRBJ1-1; D gene uncertain. The V gene lost 5 bases and the J gene lost 1 base, with 8 bases spanning the gap. Germline V gives CDR1 SEHNR, CDR2 FQNEAQ (reference sequence). This CDR3 contains 13 residues. CDR3 region: CASSNKGNTEAFF. The CDR3 DNA is TGTGCCAGCAGCAATAAAGGGAACACTGAAGCTTTCTTT.

This chain connects TRBV18 to TRBJ2-5; tentative D call: TRBD1 (5 bases). The germline CDR1 and CDR2 sequences are KGHSH and LQKENI. V lost 2 bases, J lost 2 bases, and 18 bases lay in between. The CDR3 consists of 17 residues. CDR3 amino acids: CASSPEFGRESQETQYF. CDR3 coding DNA: TGTGCCAGCTCACCAGAATTTGGCAGGGAATCTCAAGAGACCCAGTACTTC.

This clonotype has at least ten counts. The CDR3 loop is CASSLGKGRELFF. CDR3 DNA sequence: TGTGCCAGCAGTTTAGGCAAGGGACGCGAGCTGTTTTTT. The V and J genes are TRBV12-3 or TRBV12-4 and TRBJ2-2; possibly TRBD1 or TRBD2 for D (5 bases each). The V end lost 1 base, the J end lost 11 bases, and 11 bases lay between the germline ends. The CDR3 consists of 13 residues.

The rearrangement links TRBV4-1 to TRBJ2-1; 11 nucleotides align to TRBD2. Per germline, CDR1 MGHRA and CDR2 YSYEKL. J gave up 9 bases and V 8 bases, and 6 bases lay outside the gene matches. CDR3 length equals 13 residues. In nucleotides, the CDR3 is TGCGCCAGCGGAGTAGCGGGGGGGGGTGAGCAGTTCTTC. It codes for CASGVAGGGEQFF.